The 22 T cell receptor beta chains in this list originate from one sample, sequenced in a study of Ad26.COV2.S vaccination and SARS-CoV-2 variants. Sequencing was performed with immunoSEQ multiplex PCR; in TCRdb, only in-frame clones are kept and a portion is missing. Of hundreds of thousands of clones listed, roughly 91% are singletons. Treatment defined: around 19 received Ad26.COV2.S at low or high dose, single or two shots; several received placebo; per-sample allocation not given. Vaccine and placebo recipients were sampled on day 63 after the first injection. The sequencing used peripheral blood, collected in a trial of Ad26.COV2.S vaccine versus placebo. The source of these receptors is a person aged 18 to 59 who received the Ad26.COV2.S COVID-19 vaccine or a placebo.

DNA for the CDR3: TGTGCCAGCAGCTTACGACTAGCGGGGGACAATGAGCAGTTCTTC. It encodes CASSLRLAGDNEQFF. The chain employs TRBV7-9 and TRBJ2-1; 12 nucleotides align to TRBD2. CDR1 and CDR2 (germline): SEHNR, FQNEAQ (reference sequence). The CDR3 runs 15 residues. V lost 2 bases and J lost 5; bases outside the gene matches: 1.

The chain couples TRBV19 to TRBJ2-1; D not certain. Trimming left V 2 bases short and J 9 bases short, with 17 bases between. The CDR3 is 15 amino acids. Germline-derived CDR1 and CDR2 are LNHDA and SQIVND (reference sequence). The CDR3 DNA sequence: TGTGCCAGTAGTATACTCGTAGCACGCGGCGGTGAGCAGTTCTTC. Translating gives CASSILVARGGEQFF.

A single count supports this clone. V is TRBV5-6 and J is TRBJ2-7, with 8 bases fitting TRBD2. The V segment lost 3 bases and the J segment 3 bases; nucleotides outside the gene matches: 5. This CDR3 region has 14 residues. The V gene's germline CDR1 is SGHDT and CDR2 YYEEEE. The DNA for the CDR3 is TGTGCCAGCAGCTCTCTAGCGGGCGACTACGAGCAGTACTTC. Protein: CASSSLAGDYEQYF.

This clone was observed a handful of times. The chain links TRBV4-1 to TRBJ2-1, with TRBD2 as a possible D gene (6 bases). Per germline, CDR1 MGHRA and CDR2 YSYEKL. The CDR3 totals 18 residues. V was trimmed by 2 bases and J by 3 bases, leaving 20 bases between them. CDR3 region: CASSQYGLGLRIYNEQFF. In DNA, the CDR3 is TGCGCCAGCAGCCAATATGGACTGGGACTGCGGATCTACAATGAGCAGTTCTTC.

The rearrangement uses TRBV7-8 and TRBJ1-2; the match to TRBD1 covers 8 bases. The CDR3 is 16 amino acids. V was clipped by 5 bases and J by 4 bases; unmatched bases: 12. Per the germline V gene, CDR1 is SGHVS and CDR2 is FQNEAQ. The CDR3 DNA reads TGTGCCAGCAGCCCTAGAAGGGCAGGGGGCGGCTATGGCTACACCTTC. Residues: CASSPRRAGGGYGYTF.

The gene calls are TRBV5-4 and TRBJ1-6; TRBD1 matches 7 bases. The CDR3 contains 14 residues. With 4 bases clipped from V and 8 bases from J, the junction kept 6 bases outside the gene matches. Germline CDR1 reads SGHNT; CDR2 reads YYREEE (reference sequence). The DNA for the CDR3 is TGTGCCAGCAGCCGCGACAGGGATTATTCACCCCTCCACTTT. This encodes CASSRDRDYSPLHF.

The rearrangement uses TRBV10-2 and TRBJ2-5; 9 bases fit TRBD1. The CDR3 is 15 residues long. Germline V gene lookup returns CDR1 WSHSY and CDR2 SAAADI. After removal of 10 bases from V and 5 bases from J, the junction contained 14 bases not matched to a gene. CDR3: CATRYPDRGRETQYF. The CDR3 nucleotides are TGCGCCACCCGCTACCCGGACAGGGGTCGGGAGACCCAGTACTTC.

This sequence joins TRBV6-5 and TRBJ1-6, with a tentative D call TRBD1 (5 bases). The germline CDR1 and CDR2 sequences are MNHEY and SVGAGI. The length of the CDR3 is 16 residues. The V end lost 2 bases, the J end lost 7 bases, and 15 bases lay between the germline ends. This CDR3 is CASSYGWGRTNSPLHF. The CDR3 DNA sequence: TGTGCCAGCAGTTACGGGTGGGGCAGAACCAATTCACCCCTCCACTTT.

A single count supports this clone. V is TRBV18 and J is TRBJ1-1; TRBD1 might be the D (6 bases). Germline loops: CDR1 KGHSH, CDR2 LQKENI. Trimming removed 0 bases at V and 7 bases at J, with 12 bases between. The length of the CDR3 is 14 residues. The CDR3 DNA sequence: TGTGCCAGCTCACCACCGGAAAGGGGGAGTGAAGCTTTCTTT. Protein product: CASSPPERGSEAFF.

The table lists this clone with a count of one. CDR3 sequence reads: CASSRGPALNTEAFF. The DNA for the CDR3 is TGTGCCAGCAGCCGAGGACCCGCCCTGAACACTGAAGCTTTCTTT. The chain has TRBV11-3 and TRBJ1-1; D is unresolved. V dropped 5 bases and J dropped 0 bases, with 13 bases sitting between them. Germline V gene lookup returns CDR1 SGHNT and CDR2 YENEEA. This CDR3 comprises 15 residues.

This clone was recorded once. The V call is TRBV28, the J call TRBJ1-1, with 8 nucleotides matching TRBD1. The J segment lost 1 base and the V segment lost 5 bases, leaving 6 bases of the junction unmatched. Looked up from germline, CDR1 is MDHEN and CDR2 is SYDVKM. CDR3 size: 15 residues. In DNA, the CDR3 is TGTGCCAGCAGTAGCCCAGGGGGCCAGAACACTGAAGCTTTCTTT. Residues: CASSSPGGQNTEAFF.

Of note for this clone: Other nucleotide sequences in the sample specify the same CDR3. V gene TRBV9 combines with J gene TRBJ2-3, with D possibly matching TRBD1 (5 bases). The ends were cut back, 0 bases at V and 0 bases at J, with 8 bases in the middle. The CDR3 covers 15 residues. Germline CDR1 and CDR2: SGDLS and YYNGEE. DNA of the CDR3: TGTGCCAGCAGCGTAGGGACATCGAGCACAGATACGCAGTATTTT. It encodes CASSVGTSSTDTQYF.

This chain connects TRBV9 to TRBJ1-2, with TRBD1 as a possible D gene (6 bases). From germline, CDR1 is SGDLS and CDR2 YYNGEE. The length of the CDR3 is 15 residues. V lost 0 bases and J lost 1, with 10 bases in between. The CDR3 coding sequence is TGTGCCAGCAGCGTAGGGTTAGGGGGTAACTATGGCTACACCTTC. It codes for CASSVGLGGNYGYTF.

CDR3 sequence reads: CASSYSGQNYEQYF. In DNA, the CDR3 is TGTGCCAGCAGTTACTCTGGACAGAACTACGAGCAGTACTTC. The genes are TRBV6-2 or TRBV6-3 and TRBJ2-7; possibly TRBD1 for D (6 bases). This CDR3 region has 14 residues. Deletions cut 0 bases from V and 3 bases from J, with 9 bases between. The germline V gene has CDR1 MNHEY and CDR2 SVGEGT.

The chain employs TRBV10-1 and TRBJ2-1, with a tentative D call TRBD1 (6 bases). Germline CDR1 WNHNN, CDR2 SYGVQD (reference sequence). The CDR3 spans 14 residues. Trimming pared 0 bases from V and 6 bases from J, leaving 9 bases between. CDR3 amino acids: CASSESWDTNEQFF. The CDR3 DNA reads as TGCGCCAGCAGTGAGTCGTGGGACACCAATGAGCAGTTCTTC.

The chain is built from TRBV27 and TRBJ2-5; 9 bases are shared with TRBD1. The CDR3 is 18 residues long. In germline, CDR1 is MNHEY, CDR2 SMNVEV (reference sequence). J lost 1 base, V lost 0 bases, and 9 bases had no gene match. CDR3 in DNA: TGTGCCAGCAGTTTATCCGCTAGGACAGGGGCCCTCCAAGAGACCCAGTACTTC. Its protein product is CASSLSARTGALQETQYF.

On this clone itself: Other DNA sequences in this sample translate to the same CDR3. J is TRBJ1-5 and V is TRBV5-1; D is ambiguous. Germline V gene lookup returns CDR1 SGHRS and CDR2 YFSETQ. V lost 0 bases to trimming and J lost 4 bases, with 5 bases between them. The CDR3 has 13 residues. Here the CDR3 reads CASSLAQNQPQHF. For the CDR3, the DNA is TGCGCCAGCAGCTTGGCACAGAATCAGCCCCAGCATTTT. Combining the CDR3 with reference TRBV5-1 and TRBJ1-5 gives the whole variable domain KAGVTQTPRYLIKTRGQQVTLSCSPISGHRSVSWYQQTPGQGLQFLFEYFSETQRNKGNFPGRFSGRQFSNSRSEMNVSTLELGDSALYLCASSLAQNQPQHFGDGTRLSIL.

This chain connects TRBV7-6 to TRBJ2-5; 7 bases agree with TRBD2. CDR1 and CDR2 (germline): SGHVS, FNYEAQ. This CDR3 has 17 amino acids. V trimming: 4 bases; J trimming: 1 base; junction bases outside the gene matches: 12. This chain's CDR3 is CASSWLTASGPQETQYF. DNA for the CDR3: TGTGCCAGCAGCTGGCTTACGGCTAGCGGCCCCCAAGAGACCCAGTACTTC.

The genes are TRBV19 and TRBJ1-5, with a possible D match to TRBD1 (5 bases). The length of the CDR3 is 14 residues. V was shortened by 1 base and J by 5 bases, with 9 bases between the two germline ends. Germline CDR1 LNHDA, CDR2 SQIVND (reference sequence). The DNA of the CDR3 is TGTGCCAGTAGTATAGGGGGGGAGGATCAGCCCCAGCATTTT. It yields the protein CASSIGGEDQPQHF. Together with reference TRBV19 and TRBJ1-5, the CDR3 gives the full variable domain: DGGITQSPKYLFRKEGQNVTLSCEQNLNHDAMYWYRQDPGQGLRLIYYSQIVNDFQKGDIAEGYSVSREKKESFPLTVTSAQKNPTAFYLCASSIGGEDQPQHFGDGTRLSIL.

The chain carries TRBV2 and TRBJ2-5; TRBD1 is a possible D gene (6 bases). The germline V gene encodes CDR1 SNHLY and CDR2 FYNNEI. CDR3 length: 17 residues. The V and J ends lost 0 bases and 2 bases respectively, with 16 bases between them. The CDR3 region has the DNA TGTGCCAGCAGTGAAGCGCAACCCCAGGGGTTTCAAGAGACCCAGTACTTC. The encoded protein is CASSEAQPQGFQETQYF.

The chain recombines TRBV11-2 with TRBJ1-2, with TRBD1 identical over 7 bases. Trimming removed 5 bases from V and 1 base from J; junction bases left unmatched: 7. The CDR3 covers 15 residues. CDR1 SGHAT and CDR2 FQNNGV come from the germline V gene. The CDR3 here is CASSVNRGHNYGYTF. The CDR3 DNA is TGTGCCAGCAGCGTAAACAGGGGACATAACTATGGCTACACCTTC.

The chain employs TRBV6-5 and TRBJ1-5; 7 bases fit TRBD1. CDR1 and CDR2 (germline): MNHEY, SVGAGI. J gave up 0 bases and V 5 bases, and 4 bases lay outside the gene matches. This CDR3 region has 15 residues. The CDR3, as DNA: TGTGCCAGCAGTACCGGGACAGTTAGCAATCAGCCCCAGCATTTT. Translating it yields CASSTGTVSNQPQHF.